This T cell receptor beta chain was obtained from a study of cytomegalovirus exposure and HLA in healthy donors. General study findings and limits: Cytomegalovirus-associated TCR beta chains were listed, numbering under 200. Presence/absence analyses assumed roughly uniform sequencing depth across donors, which may not hold. Trimming of TCR beta V- and J-genes showed a link, identified in a later analysis, to a missense DCLRE1C variant. Per a later analysis, 15,000 to 20,000 TCR beta sequences showed association with HLA alleles at 0.05 false discovery rate.

About this clone: What it binds is not known.

The PCR used 60 Vbeta and 13 Jbeta primers. Some clones are missing from TCRdb's copy, which holds only in-frame ones; the method was immunoSEQ multiplex PCR. The sample holds over 75,000 clones; roughly 86% are singletons and the top ten take 8% to 10%. Trimming at V came to 4 bases and at J to 5 bases, leaving 8 bases not matched to a gene. CDR1 and CDR2 (germline): SGHRS, YFSETQ. CDR3 size: 16 residues. The sample was PBMCs. The sequence was obtained from a man younger than 40 in good health and CMV-seropositive. The V gene is TRBV5-1, the J gene TRBJ2-1, with 11 nucleotides matching TRBD1. CDR3 DNA: TGCGCCAGCAGCCCTATACCGGGACAGGGGGACAATGAGCAGTTCTTC. Residues: CASSPIPGQGDNEQFF.